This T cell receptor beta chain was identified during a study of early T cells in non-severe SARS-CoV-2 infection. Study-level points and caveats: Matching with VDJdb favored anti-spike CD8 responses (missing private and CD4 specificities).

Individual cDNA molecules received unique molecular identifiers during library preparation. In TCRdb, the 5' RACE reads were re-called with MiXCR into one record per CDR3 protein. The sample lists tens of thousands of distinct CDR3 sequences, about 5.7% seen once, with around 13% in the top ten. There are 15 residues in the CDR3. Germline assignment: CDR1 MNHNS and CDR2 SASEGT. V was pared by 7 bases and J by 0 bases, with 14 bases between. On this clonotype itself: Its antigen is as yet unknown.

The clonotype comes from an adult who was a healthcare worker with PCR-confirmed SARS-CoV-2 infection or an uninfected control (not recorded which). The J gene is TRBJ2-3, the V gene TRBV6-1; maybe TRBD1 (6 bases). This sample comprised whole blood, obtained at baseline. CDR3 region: CASTGEIYSTDTQYF. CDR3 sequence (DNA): TGTGCCAGCACAGGGGAGATCTATAGCACAGATACGCAGTATTTT.